The 29 T cell receptor beta chains in this list originate from one sample, sequenced in a study of cytomegalovirus exposure and HLA in healthy donors. The PCR ran on 60 Vbeta and 13 Jbeta primers. Clones were sequenced by immunoSEQ multiplex PCR, and TCRdb holds only the in-frame ones, with some missing. The sample contains 150,000 or so clones, 65% to 85% of which appear only once. The specimen was PBMCs. The receptors stem from a man aged 50 or older in good health and CMV-seropositive.

J is TRBJ2-7 and V is TRBV7-9; possibly TRBD2 for D (5 bases). CDR3 length equals 13 residues. Trimming shortened V by 6 bases and J by 3 bases, and 12 bases separated the two germline ends. The V gene's germline CDR1 is SEHNR and CDR2 FQNEAQ (reference sequence). The CDR3 protein is CASSTPGNYEQYF. CDR3 sequence (DNA): TGTGCCAGCAGTACCCCGGGGAACTACGAGCAGTACTTC.

V and J are TRBV5-4 and TRBJ2-5; TRBD2 might be the D (5 bases). V was shortened by 0 bases and J by 2 bases, with 14 bases between the two germline ends. CDR3 length equals 16 residues. The germline V gene encodes CDR1 SGHNT and CDR2 YYREEE (reference sequence). The CDR3 region has the DNA TGTGCCAGCAGCTTGGGCGGGTCGGGGATTCAAGAGACCCAGTACTTC. It yields the protein CASSLGGSGIQETQYF.

The DNA of the CDR3 is TGTGCCAGCAGCTTGCAGGGAACTAACACCGGGGAGCTGTTTTTT. This translates into CASSLQGTNTGELFF. V usage is TRBV5-4 and J usage is TRBJ2-2; the D gene is possibly TRBD1 (5 bases). The CDR3 totals 15 residues. Germline-derived CDR1 and CDR2 are SGHNT and YYREEE (reference sequence). With 1 base removed from V and 2 bases from J, the gap between germline ends came to 9 bases. The full variable domain, with the rest looked up from reference TRBV5-4 and TRBJ2-2, is ETGVTQSPTHLIKTRGQQVTLRCSSQSGHNTVSWYQQALGQGPQFIFQYYREEENGRGNFPPRFSGLQFPNYSSELNVNALELDDSALYLCASSLQGTNTGELFFGEGSRLTVL.

The chain joins TRBV7-6 to TRBJ2-6; 9 positions match TRBD1. Germline CDR1 and CDR2: SGHVS and FNYEAQ. This CDR3 has 15 amino acids. V trimming: 5 bases; J trimming: 4 bases; junction bases outside the gene matches: 3. In DNA, the CDR3 is TGTGCCAGCAGCAGGACAGGGGTCGGGGCCAACGTCCTGACTTTC. This sequence encodes CASSRTGVGANVLTF.

Turning to this clone: This CDR3 is also generated by other DNA sequences in the sample. The J gene is TRBJ2-7, the V gene TRBV6-5; 7 positions agree with TRBD1. Trimming at V came to 0 bases and at J to 1 base, leaving 3 bases not matched to a gene. CDR3 length: 15 amino acids. Germline V gene lookup returns CDR1 MNHEY and CDR2 SVGAGI. CDR3 protein: CASSYSTGSSYEQYF. The CDR3 nucleotides read TGTGCCAGCAGTTACTCGACAGGGAGTTCCTACGAGCAGTACTTC.

V usage is TRBV9 and J usage is TRBJ2-7, with D possibly matching TRBD2 (5 bases). This CDR3 has 15 residues. Germline V gives CDR1 SGDLS, CDR2 YYNGEE. Deletions cut 6 bases from V and 2 bases from J, with 18 bases between. For the CDR3, the DNA is TGTGCCAGCAACCCGGATGGGCTAGCCCCCTACGAGCAGTACTTC. Translation: CASNPDGLAPYEQYF.

For this clone: At one boundary the junction diverges from the germline segment, which might be a read error. The chain joins TRBV27 to TRBJ2-1; D unresolved. The CDR3 runs to 13 residues. Germline V lookup: CDR1 MNHEY, CDR2 SMNVEV (reference sequence). CDR3 sequence reads: CASSYNSDNEQFF. In DNA form, the CDR3 reads TGTGCCAGCAGTTATAACTCCGACAATGAGCAGTTCTTC.

The rearrangement uses TRBV27 and TRBJ2-1; D remains ambiguous. Germline V lookup: CDR1 MNHEY, CDR2 SMNVEV (reference sequence). The CDR3 is made up of 11 amino acids. Trimming removed 6 bases from V and 4 bases from J, with 4 bases in between. The CDR3 is CASRQYNEQFF. As DNA, the CDR3 is TGTGCCAGCAGGCAGTACAATGAGCAGTTCTTC.

This clone was detected once. V and J are TRBV16 and TRBJ1-1; D ambiguous. CDR1 is KGHSY, CDR2 FQNENV, per germline. This CDR3 comprises 13 residues. Deletions cut 5 bases from V and 1 base from J, with 8 bases between. The CDR3 DNA reads as TGTGCCAGCAGCAAACAACAGAACACTGAAGCTTTCTTT. Its translation is CASSKQQNTEAFF.

This chain joins TRBV7-6 and TRBJ2-5; 8 bases match TRBD2. Germline V gene data show CDR1 as SGHVS and CDR2 as FNYEAQ. The CDR3 consists of 15 residues. J was trimmed by 2 bases and V by 6 bases; bases with no gene match: 8. CDR3 DNA: TGTGCCAGCAGTTACCTGGCTAGCGGGCAAGAGACCCAGTACTTC. Encoded protein: CASSYLASGQETQYF.

V is TRBV10-1 and J is TRBJ2-7, with TRBD1 matching 9 bases. The germline V gene encodes CDR1 WNHNN and CDR2 SYGVQD (reference sequence). This CDR3 has 15 amino acids. V was pared by 2 bases and J by 3 bases, with 5 bases of the junction left unmatched. CDR3 nucleotide sequence: TGCGCCAGCAGTGAGGGTTCGACAGGGGGCTACGAGCAGTACTTC. Translated, it gives CASSEGSTGGYEQYF.

This clone is judged medium-sized. The V and J genes are TRBV6-1 and TRBJ2-7; 10 positions match TRBD2. The CDR3 is 15 residues long. Germline CDR1 reads MNHNS; CDR2 reads SASEGT. The J segment lost 0 bases and the V segment lost 6 bases, leaving 5 bases of the junction unmatched. CDR3 in amino acids: CASSQGTSASYEQYF. CDR3 DNA: TGTGCCAGCAGCCAAGGGACTAGCGCCTCCTACGAGCAGTACTTC.

The chain recombines TRBV4-1 with TRBJ2-1, with 9 bases matching TRBD1. This CDR3 spans 16 amino acids. Germline CDR1 is MGHRA and CDR2 is YSYEKL. V gave up 4 bases and J gave up 0 bases; unmatched junction bases: 4. The CDR3 sequence: CASSRGTGSSYNEQFF. The CDR3 DNA sequence: TGCGCCAGCAGCCGAGGGACAGGGAGCTCCTACAATGAGCAGTTCTTC.

The CDR3 sequence: CASSRSRGEQFF. CDR3 DNA: TGTGCCAGCAGTCGGTCCAGGGGTGAGCAGTTCTTC. The rearrangement links TRBV28 to TRBJ2-1; possibly TRBD1 for D (6 bases). This CDR3 contains 12 residues. Germline values: CDR1 MDHEN, CDR2 SYDVKM. Trimming cost V 5 bases and J 9 bases, with 11 bases left between them.

V usage is TRBV9 and J usage is TRBJ2-1; tentatively, D is TRBD2 (5 bases). The ends were cut back, 4 bases at V and 5 bases at J, with 13 bases in the middle. CDR3 length: 14 residues. The germline gives CDR1 SGDLS, CDR2 YYNGEE. The CDR3 nucleotides read TGTGCCAGCAGCTCCCAGTCGGGAAACAATGAGCAGTTCTTC. It translates to CASSSQSGNNEQFF.

This rearrangement joins TRBV18 to TRBJ2-4; 12 nucleotides align to TRBD1. Trimming removed 3 bases from V and 0 bases from J; junction bases left unmatched: 9. Germline V lookup: CDR1 KGHSH, CDR2 LQKENI. The CDR3 contains 19 residues. The CDR3 DNA follows: TGTGCCAGCTCACCGGCGTTCGGGACAGGGGGCTTAGCCAAAAACATTCAGTACTTC. Its protein is CASSPAFGTGGLAKNIQYF.

The chain is built from TRBV7-9 and TRBJ2-1; D remains ambiguous. CDR3 length: 13 amino acids. V was trimmed by 6 bases and J by 9 bases, leaving 15 bases between them. The germline gives CDR1 SEHNR, CDR2 FQNEAQ (reference sequence). The DNA for the CDR3 is TGTGCCAGCAGTCCCGATACTTACGGTGAGCAGTTCTTC. Residues: CASSPDTYGEQFF.

This rearrangement joins TRBV19 to TRBJ1-2, with D perhaps matching TRBD1 (5 bases). This CDR3 region has 13 residues. Germline V gene data show CDR1 as LNHDA and CDR2 as SQIVND (reference sequence). With 7 bases removed from V and 4 bases from J, the gap between germline ends came to 13 bases. CDR3 sequence: CASTIGGTYGYTF. In nucleotides, the CDR3 is TGTGCCAGTACCATCGGGGGGACCTATGGCTACACCTTC.

The chain carries TRBV2 and TRBJ2-7; 8 bases line up with TRBD1. Germline V gene lookup returns CDR1 SNHLY and CDR2 FYNNEI. Unmatched junction bases numbered 8, after V lost 8 bases and J lost 5 bases. The CDR3 has 13 residues. In DNA, the CDR3 is TGTGCCAGCCGACCCCAGGGGGCCCACGAGCAGTACTTC. It translates to CASRPQGAHEQYF.

J is TRBJ1-4 and V is TRBV25-1; TRBD1 matches 8 bases. The germline V gene has CDR1 MGHDK and CDR2 SYGVNS. The CDR3 extends over 17 amino acids. V trimming: 1 base; J trimming: 4 bases; junction bases outside the gene matches: 8. The CDR3 spells CASSESPDRGGNEKLFF. The CDR3 nucleotides are TGTGCCAGCAGTGAATCCCCCGACAGGGGCGGTAATGAAAAACTGTTTTTT.

The chain joins TRBV13 to TRBJ2-4; 8 bases align to TRBD2. V shed 4 bases and J 0 bases; nucleotides not matched to a gene: 14. CDR1 and CDR2 (germline): PRHDT, FYEKMQ (reference sequence). This CDR3 has 19 residues. CDR3 amino acids: CASSSLKSGRGVAKNIQYF. DNA for the CDR3: TGTGCCAGCAGCTCCCTTAAGAGCGGGAGAGGGGTAGCCAAAAACATTCAGTACTTC.

The count of this clone is one. This chain joins TRBV7-2 and TRBJ1-5; no clear D. The V and J ends lost 0 bases and 4 bases respectively, with 10 bases between them. Germline V CDR1 and CDR2: SGHTA, FQGNSA. The CDR3 has 15 amino acids. Here the CDR3 DNA reads TGTGCCAGCAGCTTAGCTGTATCGGGGAATCAGCCCCAGCATTTT. Its protein is CASSLAVSGNQPQHF.

The chain is built from TRBV6-6 and TRBJ2-1; TRBD2 matches 12 bases. J gave up 2 bases and V 6 bases, and 2 bases lay outside the gene matches. Germline assignment: CDR1 MNHNY and CDR2 SVGAGI (reference sequence). The CDR3 totals 15 residues. The CDR3 DNA sequence: TGTGCCAGCAGCGGACTAGCGGGGACCTACAATGAGCAGTTCTTC. As protein: CASSGLAGTYNEQFF.

This sequence joins TRBV27 and TRBJ1-1, with unresolved D. This CDR3 has 13 amino acids. V was shortened by 5 bases and J by 2 bases, with 9 bases between the two germline ends. Germline CDR1 is MNHEY and CDR2 is SMNVEV (reference sequence). CDR3 amino acids: CASSPPGNTEAFF. Written as DNA, the CDR3 is TGTGCCAGCAGTCCCCCGGGAAACACTGAAGCTTTCTTT.

V and J are TRBV18 and TRBJ2-3; weak D call: TRBD1 (6 bases). This CDR3 has 16 residues. Germline-derived CDR1 and CDR2 are KGHSH and LQKENI. The V gene lost 3 bases and the J gene lost 2 bases, with 15 bases spanning the gap. The CDR3 nucleotides read TGTGCCAGCTCACCCCGCAACAGGGCTCCCACAGATACGCAGTATTTT. Protein: CASSPRNRAPTDTQYF.

V and J are TRBV28 and TRBJ1-5, with D possibly being TRBD1 (6 bases). Trimming took off 2 bases at V and 4 bases at J, with 15 bases between the two ends. CDR3 size: 16 residues. The V gene's germline CDR1 is MDHEN and CDR2 SYDVKM. The CDR3 here is CASSLNSGGANQPQHF. The CDR3, as DNA: TGTGCCAGCAGTTTAAATTCGGGGGGCGCAAATCAGCCCCAGCATTTT.

The J gene is TRBJ2-2, the V gene TRBV2, with TRBD1 identical over 8 bases. The germline V gene has CDR1 SNHLY and CDR2 FYNNEI. This CDR3 region has 16 residues. The V and J ends lost 3 bases and 3 bases, in that order; junction bases with no gene match: 6. CDR3 amino acids: CASSESGGAYTGELFF. Here the CDR3 DNA reads TGTGCCAGCAGTGAGTCAGGGGGCGCTTACACCGGGGAGCTGTTTTTT.

The chain links TRBV7-9 to TRBJ2-5; weak D call: TRBD2 (5 bases). V was pared by 5 bases and J by 3 bases, with 10 bases between. Per the germline V gene, CDR1 is SEHNR and CDR2 is FQNEAQ (reference sequence). The CDR3 runs 13 residues. CDR3 nucleotides: TGTGCCAGCAGCCAGAGGGCGGAAGAGACCCAGTACTTC. This codes for CASSQRAEETQYF.

Points on this clone: The junction departs from germline at one end; a sequencing error may be responsible. This rearrangement joins TRBV28 to TRBJ1-1; a weak D match, TRBD1 (6 bases). The length of the CDR3 is 11 residues. Germline V lookup: CDR1 MDHEN, CDR2 SYDVKM. The CDR3 loop is CASTTGTEAFF. For the CDR3, the DNA is TGTGCAAGCACTACAGGGACTGAAGCTTTCTTT. Supplemented by reference TRBV28 and TRBJ1-1, the full variable domain reads DVKVTQSSRYLVKRTGEKVFLECVQDMDHENMFWYRQDPGLGLRLIYFSYDVKMKEKGDIPEGYSVSREKKERFSLILESASTNQTSMYLCASTTGTEAFFGQGTRLTVV.